The 22 T cell receptor beta chains in this list originate from one sample, sequenced in a study of T cells after yellow fever vaccination. TCRdb re-derived calls from the 5' RACE reads in MiXCR, one entry per CDR3 protein. The data show approximately 340,000 distinct CDR3 sequences, with 8.5% to 9% seen just once and about a sixth held by the top ten. This specimen consisted of PBMCs, obtained on the day of the first yellow fever vaccination. The receptors were gathered from a man in his late teens or twenties who received the YFV17D yellow fever vaccine.

Points on this clonotype: Its ends do not fully match the called genes, so a read error is possible. The chain recombines TRBV19 with TRBJ2-1, with 11 bases lining up with TRBD2. Looked up from germline, CDR1 is LNHDA and CDR2 is SQIVND (reference sequence). This CDR3 spans 15 amino acids. CDR3 sequence (DNA): TGTGCCAGTAGAATAGCGGGGGGGCCGGTAGGGGAGCAGTTCTTC. Protein product: CASRIAGGPVGEQFF. Drawing the rest from reference TRBV19 and TRBJ2-1, the complete variable domain is DGGITQSPKYLFRKEGQNVTLSCEQNLNHDAMYWYRQDPGQGLRLIYYSQIVNDFQKGDIAEGYSVSREKKESFPLTVTSAQKNPTAFYLCASRIAGGPVGEQFFGPGTRLTVL.

V usage is TRBV9 and J usage is TRBJ2-3; 12 nucleotides agree with TRBD2. Losses at the gene ends were 0 bases for V and 2 bases for J; bases not matched to a gene: 4. The germline CDR1 and CDR2 sequences are SGDLS and YYNGEE. This CDR3 has 17 residues. CDR3 protein: CASSVGTSGGTTDTQYF. The CDR3 DNA follows: TGTGCCAGCAGCGTAGGAACTAGCGGGGGGACCACAGATACGCAGTATTTT.

V and J are TRBV5-1 and TRBJ2-3; D might be TRBD2 (5 bases). Germline V gives CDR1 SGHRS, CDR2 YFSETQ. The CDR3 extends over 13 amino acids. V was shortened by 3 bases and J by 5 bases, with 10 bases between the two germline ends. The CDR3 nucleotides read TGCGCCAGCAGCTCCCCGGGGAGAGATACGCAGTATTTT. This sequence encodes CASSSPGRDTQYF.

This chain connects TRBV5-4 to TRBJ1-2; 9 bases are a match to TRBD1. V lost 2 bases and J lost 6; bases outside the gene matches: 8. The CDR3 is 15 amino acids. CDR1 and CDR2 (germline): SGHNT, YYREEE (reference sequence). CDR3 protein: CASSFQDRGYDGYTF. In DNA, the CDR3 is TGTGCCAGCAGCTTTCAGGACAGGGGATATGATGGCTACACCTTC.

This clonotype was seen a handful of times. The chain carries TRBV7-7 and TRBJ2-1; no clear D. The CDR3 is 13 amino acids. The germline CDR1 and CDR2 sequences are SSHAT and FNYEAQ (reference sequence). V lost 5 bases and J 3 bases, leaving 8 bases between the germline ends. The CDR3 reads CASSVDRYNEQFF. In DNA, the CDR3 is TGTGCCAGCAGCGTGGACCGCTACAATGAGCAGTTCTTC. The whole variable domain, filled in from reference TRBV7-7 and TRBJ2-1, reads GAGVSQSPRYKVTKRGQDVTLRCDPISSHATLYWYQQALGQGPEFLTYFNYEAQPDKSGLPSDRFSAERPEGSISTLTIQRTEQRDSAMYRCASSVDRYNEQFFGPGTRLTVL.

This clonotype came up a few times. The chain recombines TRBV6-2 or TRBV6-3 with TRBJ2-1; no clear D gene. Trimming took 1 base from V and 8 from J, leaving 6 bases between them. The CDR3 consists of 12 residues. CDR1 and CDR2 from the germline V gene are MNHEY and SVGEGT. CDR3 region: CASSYYGDEQFF. In DNA form, the CDR3 reads TGTGCCAGCAGTTACTATGGGGATGAGCAGTTCTTC.

In this sample, this clonotype turned up a few times. The V gene is TRBV12-3 or TRBV12-4, the J gene TRBJ2-7; 8 nucleotides agree with TRBD1. The CDR3 consists of 14 residues. V was pared by 6 bases and J by 3 bases, with 7 bases of the junction left unmatched. In nucleotides, the CDR3 is TGTGCCAGCAGCCGGGACAGGCGAAGCTACGAGCAGTACTTC. This gives the protein CASSRDRRSYEQYF.

This chain joins TRBV12-3 or TRBV12-4 and TRBJ1-4; 11 bases agree with TRBD1. After removal of 4 bases from V and 6 bases from J, the junction contained 1 base not matched to a gene. The CDR3 is 14 amino acids. The CDR3 nucleotides read TGTGCCAGCAGTTGGACAGGGGGCGATGAAAAACTGTTTTTT. The encoded protein is CASSWTGGDEKLFF.

This chain links TRBV5-1 with TRBJ1-4, with TRBD1 identical over 9 bases. With 4 bases clipped from V and 7 bases from J, the junction kept 5 bases outside the gene matches. From germline, CDR1 is SGHRS and CDR2 YFSETQ. This CDR3 contains 14 residues. The CDR3 region has the DNA TGCGCCAGCAGCCAGGACAGGGGAGGTGAAAAACTGTTTTTT. Protein product: CASSQDRGGEKLFF.

The chain couples TRBV9 to TRBJ2-3; 7 nucleotides match TRBD1. Germline V gives CDR1 SGDLS, CDR2 YYNGEE. CDR3 length: 18 amino acids. Trimming took 0 bases from V and 0 from J; bases not matched to a gene: 10. The CDR3 sequence is CASSVGWARGPSTDTQYF. The CDR3 DNA reads as TGTGCCAGCAGCGTAGGATGGGCGAGGGGGCCTAGCACAGATACGCAGTATTTT.

The genes are TRBV7-2 and TRBJ2-1, with D maybe TRBD2 (5 bases). The CDR3 is 16 residues long. The germline V gene encodes CDR1 SGHTA and CDR2 FQGNSA. V was clipped by 4 bases and J by 1 base, with 14 bases between them. The CDR3 protein is CASSSRYRGSYNEQFF. The CDR3, as DNA: TGTGCCAGCAGCTCTAGATATCGGGGATCCTACAATGAGCAGTTCTTC.

This clonotype showed up many times. The CDR3 spells CASTRQTQETQYF. CDR3 DNA sequence: TGTGCCAGCACCAGACAGACCCAAGAGACCCAGTACTTC. The rearrangement joins TRBV2 to TRBJ2-5; the D gene is possibly TRBD1 (5 bases). Trimming cost V 7 bases and J 1 base, with 10 bases left between them. Germline V gene data show CDR1 as SNHLY and CDR2 as FYNNEI. This CDR3 region has 13 residues.

The chain uses TRBV20-1 and TRBJ2-5, with a weak D call TRBD1 (6 bases). The CDR3 is 14 amino acids. V gave up 5 bases and J gave up 1 base, with 14 bases separating them. CDR1 DFQATT and CDR2 SNEGSKA come from the germline V gene (reference sequence). The CDR3 spells CSAQQRQVQETQYF. The DNA for the CDR3 is TGCAGTGCTCAGCAACGACAGGTCCAAGAGACCCAGTACTTC.

This clonotype was seen at least ten times. The J gene is TRBJ1-1, the V gene TRBV5-1; the D is unclear. CDR3 length: 14 amino acids. The V gene's germline CDR1 is SGHRS and CDR2 YFSETQ. With 4 bases removed from V and 3 bases from J, the gap between germline ends came to 13 bases. CDR3 in amino acids: CASSLMRPHTEAFF. The CDR3 DNA is TGCGCCAGCAGCCTGATGAGACCGCACACTGAAGCTTTCTTT.

The CDR3 region is CASSELAGSSYNEQFF. DNA for the CDR3: TGTGCCAGCAGTGAGTTAGCGGGAAGCTCCTACAATGAGCAGTTCTTC. The chain combines TRBV2 with TRBJ2-1, with 8 positions matching TRBD2. Germline CDR1 reads SNHLY; CDR2 reads FYNNEI. The V gene end was trimmed by 3 bases and the J gene end by 0 bases; junction bases not matched to a gene: 4. This CDR3 region has 16 residues.

This clonotype was counted at least ten times. The chain employs TRBV12-3 or TRBV12-4 and TRBJ1-4, with D unresolved. Trimming took off 7 bases at V and 8 bases at J, with 20 bases between the two ends. The CDR3 covers 15 residues. The CDR3 sequence is CASTTSLGSGEKLFF. The CDR3 DNA sequence: TGTGCCAGCACCACCTCCCTTGGTTCTGGCGAAAAACTGTTTTTT.

The V call is TRBV11-2, the J call TRBJ1-5; D gene uncertain. CDR1 and CDR2 from the germline V gene are SGHAT and FQNNGV. V lost 2 bases, J lost 6 bases, and 5 bases lay in between. The CDR3 sequence is 12 residues long. CDR3 sequence (DNA): TGTGCCAGCAGCTTATTGGGTCAGCCCCAGCATTTT. Protein: CASSLLGQPQHF.

This clonotype was observed a few times. V usage is TRBV20-1 and J usage is TRBJ1-1; D remains ambiguous. V lost 3 bases and J 4 bases, leaving 12 bases between the germline ends. The CDR3 totals 13 residues. The germline V gene encodes CDR1 DFQATT and CDR2 SNEGSKA (reference sequence). For the CDR3, the DNA is TGCAGTGCTAGCAGGAGGGATACCACTGAAGCTTTCTTT. It yields the protein CSASRRDTTEAFF.

The V and J genes are TRBV5-4 and TRBJ1-1; 12 nucleotides line up with TRBD1. Germline CDR1 SGHNT, CDR2 YYREEE (reference sequence). The CDR3 runs 15 residues. J gave up 3 bases and V 4 bases, and 4 bases lay outside the gene matches. This CDR3 is CASSGTGGWDTEAFF. Here the CDR3 DNA reads TGTGCCAGCAGCGGGACAGGGGGCTGGGACACTGAAGCTTTCTTT.

This chain uses TRBV29-1 with TRBJ2-3, with 8 bases lining up with TRBD2. Looked up from germline, CDR1 is SQVTM and CDR2 is ANQGSEA. The CDR3 sequence is 16 residues long. Losses at the gene ends were 4 bases for V and 4 bases for J; bases not matched to a gene: 13. The CDR3 DNA follows: TGCAGCGTTGTCGTGCCTAGCGGGCGGTGGGCAGATACGCAGTATTTT. Encoded protein: CSVVVPSGRWADTQYF.

This clonotype has a count of ten or more. The chain links TRBV6-6 to TRBJ2-3, with no clear D. The V end was cut by 2 bases, the J end by 6 bases, with 6 bases between. Germline CDR1 MNHNY, CDR2 SVGAGI (reference sequence). The CDR3 runs 12 residues. The DNA of the CDR3 is TGTGCCAGCAGTTACATTCGGGATACGCAGTATTTT. It is translated as CASSYIRDTQYF.

The chain recombines TRBV5-1 with TRBJ1-3; 7 bases are a match to TRBD1. This CDR3 is 15 amino acids long. V lost 4 bases to trimming and J lost 3 bases; unmatched junction nucleotides: 7. Looked up from germline, CDR1 is SGHRS and CDR2 is YFSETQ. CDR3 nucleotides: TGCGCCAGCAGCCTGGGACAGCCTGATGGAAACACCATATATTTT. This encodes CASSLGQPDGNTIYF.